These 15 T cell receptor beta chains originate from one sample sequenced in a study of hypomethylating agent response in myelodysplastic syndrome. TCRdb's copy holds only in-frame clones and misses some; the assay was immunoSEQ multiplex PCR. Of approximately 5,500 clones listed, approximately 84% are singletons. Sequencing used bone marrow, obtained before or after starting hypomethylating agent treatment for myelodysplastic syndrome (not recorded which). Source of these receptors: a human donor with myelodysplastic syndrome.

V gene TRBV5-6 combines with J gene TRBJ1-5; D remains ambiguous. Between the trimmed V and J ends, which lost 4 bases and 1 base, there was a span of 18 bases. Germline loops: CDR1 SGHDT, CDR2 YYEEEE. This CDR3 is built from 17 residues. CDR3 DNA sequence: TGTGCCAGCAGCCGAAGAGTACTAGCGAACAGCAATCAGCCCCAGCATTTT. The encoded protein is CASSRRVLANSNQPQHF.

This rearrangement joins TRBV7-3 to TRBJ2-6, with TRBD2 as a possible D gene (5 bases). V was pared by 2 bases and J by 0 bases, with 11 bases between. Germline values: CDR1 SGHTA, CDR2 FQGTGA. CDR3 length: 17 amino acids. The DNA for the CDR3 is TGTGCCAGCAGCTTACGGACTCGGGCCTCTGGGGCCAACGTCCTGACTTTC. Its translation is CASSLRTRASGANVLTF. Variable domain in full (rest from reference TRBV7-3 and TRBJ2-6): GAGVSQTPSNKVTEKGKYVELRCDPISGHTALYWYRQSLGQGPEFLIYFQGTGAADDSGLPNDRFFAVRPEGSVSTLKIQRTERGDSAVYLCASSLRTRASGANVLTFGAGSRLTVL.

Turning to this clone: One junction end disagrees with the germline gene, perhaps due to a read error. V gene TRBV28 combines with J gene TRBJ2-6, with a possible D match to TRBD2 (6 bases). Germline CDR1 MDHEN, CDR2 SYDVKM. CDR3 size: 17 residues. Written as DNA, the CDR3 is TGTGTCAGCAGTTTATACGGCGGGACCTCTGGGGCCAACGTCCTGACTTTC. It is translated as CVSSLYGGTSGANVLTF.

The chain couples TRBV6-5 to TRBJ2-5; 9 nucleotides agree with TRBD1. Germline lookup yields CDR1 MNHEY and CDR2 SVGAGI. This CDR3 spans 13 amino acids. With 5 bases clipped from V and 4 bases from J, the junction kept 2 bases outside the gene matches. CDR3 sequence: CASSRTGVETQYF. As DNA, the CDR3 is TGTGCCAGCAGTAGGACAGGGGTAGAGACCCAGTACTTC.

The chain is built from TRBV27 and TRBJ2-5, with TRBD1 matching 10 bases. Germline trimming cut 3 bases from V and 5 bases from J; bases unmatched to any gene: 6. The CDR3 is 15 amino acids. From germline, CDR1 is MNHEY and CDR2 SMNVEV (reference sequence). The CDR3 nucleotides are TGTGCCAGCAGTTTGAGACAGGGGGCCCGGGAGACCCAGTACTTC. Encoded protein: CASSLRQGARETQYF.

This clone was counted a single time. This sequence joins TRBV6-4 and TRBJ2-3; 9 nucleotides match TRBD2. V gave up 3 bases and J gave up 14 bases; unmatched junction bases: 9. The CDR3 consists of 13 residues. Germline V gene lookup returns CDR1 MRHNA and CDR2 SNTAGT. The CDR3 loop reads CASSETGTSIPYF. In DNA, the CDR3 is TGTGCCAGCAGTGAAACCGGGACTAGCATCCCGTATTTT.

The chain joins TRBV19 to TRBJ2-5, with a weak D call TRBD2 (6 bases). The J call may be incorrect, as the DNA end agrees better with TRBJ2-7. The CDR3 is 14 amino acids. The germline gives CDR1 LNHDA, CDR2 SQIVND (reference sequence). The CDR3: CASSIGGDLYEQYF. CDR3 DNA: TGTGCCAGTAGTATCGGGGGAGATCTATACGAGCAGTACTTC.

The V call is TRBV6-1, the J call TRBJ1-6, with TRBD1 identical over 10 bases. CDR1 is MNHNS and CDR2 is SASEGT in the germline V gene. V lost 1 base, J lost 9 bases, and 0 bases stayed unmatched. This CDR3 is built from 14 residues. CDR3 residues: CASSEGTGGSPLHF. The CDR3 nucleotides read TGTGCCAGCAGTGAAGGGACAGGGGGTTCACCCCTCCACTTT.

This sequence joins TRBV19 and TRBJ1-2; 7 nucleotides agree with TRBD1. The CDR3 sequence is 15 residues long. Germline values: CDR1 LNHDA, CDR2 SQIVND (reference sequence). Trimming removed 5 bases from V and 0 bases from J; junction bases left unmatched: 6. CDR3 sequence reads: CASSRDSDSNYGYTF. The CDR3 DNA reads TGTGCCAGTAGTCGGGACAGCGATTCTAACTATGGCTACACCTTC.

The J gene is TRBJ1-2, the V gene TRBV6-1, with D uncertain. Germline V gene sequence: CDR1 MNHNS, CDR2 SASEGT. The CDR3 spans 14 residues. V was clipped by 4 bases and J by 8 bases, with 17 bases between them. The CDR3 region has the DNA TGTGCCAGCAGTGGTTCTAGGGTAGCGTACGGCTACACCTTC. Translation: CASSGSRVAYGYTF.

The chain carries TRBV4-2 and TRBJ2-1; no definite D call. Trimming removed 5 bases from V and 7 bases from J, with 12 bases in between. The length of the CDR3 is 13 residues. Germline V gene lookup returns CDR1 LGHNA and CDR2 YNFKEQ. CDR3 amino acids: CASSSTTRNEQFF. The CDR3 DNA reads TGTGCCAGCAGCTCAACGACCCGAAATGAGCAGTTCTTC.

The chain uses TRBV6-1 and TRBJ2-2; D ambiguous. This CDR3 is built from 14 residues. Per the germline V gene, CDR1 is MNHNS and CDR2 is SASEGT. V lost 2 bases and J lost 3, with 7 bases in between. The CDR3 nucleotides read TGTGCCAGCAGTGAAACCCCTGACACCGGGGAGCTGTTTTTT. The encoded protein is CASSETPDTGELFF.

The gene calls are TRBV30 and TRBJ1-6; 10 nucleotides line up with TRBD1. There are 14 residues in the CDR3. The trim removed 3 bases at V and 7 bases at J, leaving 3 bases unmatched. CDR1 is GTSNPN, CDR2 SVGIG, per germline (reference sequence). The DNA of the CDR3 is TGTGCCTGGAGGTTGGACAGGGGGAATTCACCCCTCCACTTT. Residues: CAWRLDRGNSPLHF. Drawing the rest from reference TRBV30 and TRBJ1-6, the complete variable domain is SQTIHQWPATLVQPVGSPLSLECTVEGTSNPNLYWYRQAAGRGLQLLFYSVGIGQISSEVPQNLSASRPQDRQFILSSKKLLLSDSGFYLCAWRLDRGNSPLHFGNGTRLTVT.

CDR3 sequence reads: CASSQVGEGNYGYTF. The DNA for the CDR3 is TGTGCCAGCAGCCAGGTTGGGGAAGGTAACTATGGCTACACCTTC. V gene TRBV4-2 combines with J gene TRBJ1-2, with D hard to call. Germline lookup yields CDR1 LGHNA and CDR2 YNFKEQ. V was cut by 3 bases and J by 1 base, with 12 bases left in between. CDR3 length: 15 amino acids.

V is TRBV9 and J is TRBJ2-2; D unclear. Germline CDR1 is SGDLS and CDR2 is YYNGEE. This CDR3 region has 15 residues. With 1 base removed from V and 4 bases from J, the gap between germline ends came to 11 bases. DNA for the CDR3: TGTGCCAGCAGCGTACCGGCCGCATCCACCGGGGAGCTGTTTTTT. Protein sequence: CASSVPAASTGELFF. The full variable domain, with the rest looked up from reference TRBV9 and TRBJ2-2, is DSGVTQTPKHLITATGQRVTLRCSPRSGDLSVYWYQQSLDQGLQFLIQYYNGEERAKGNILERFSAQQFPDLHSELNLSSLELGDSALYFCASSVPAASTGELFFGEGSRLTVL.